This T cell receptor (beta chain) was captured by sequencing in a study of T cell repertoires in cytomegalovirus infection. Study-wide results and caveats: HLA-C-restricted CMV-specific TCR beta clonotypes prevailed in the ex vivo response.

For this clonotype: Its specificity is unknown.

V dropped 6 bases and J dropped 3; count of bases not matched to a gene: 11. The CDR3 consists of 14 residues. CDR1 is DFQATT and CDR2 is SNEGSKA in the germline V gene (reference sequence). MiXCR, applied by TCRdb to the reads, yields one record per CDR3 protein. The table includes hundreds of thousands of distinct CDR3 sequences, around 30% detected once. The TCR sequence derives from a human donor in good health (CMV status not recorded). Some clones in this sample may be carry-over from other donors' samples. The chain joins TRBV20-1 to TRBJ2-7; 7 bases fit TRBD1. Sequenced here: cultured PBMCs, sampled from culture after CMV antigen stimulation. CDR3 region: CSATDRDHRYEQYF. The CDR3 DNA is TGCAGTGCAACCGACAGGGATCATCGCTACGAGCAGTACTTC.